The present TCR beta chain was sequenced within a study of OX40 agonist ivuxolimab in advanced cancers. The method was immunoSEQ multiplex PCR; TCRdb's version includes in-frame clones alone and lacks a portion of them. The table has about 17,000 clones, over 75% seen once. The V gene lost 7 bases and the J gene lost 6 bases, with 13 bases spanning the gap. Looked up from germline, CDR1 is SNHLY and CDR2 is FYNNEI. This CDR3 contains 12 residues. The receptor was derived from an adult with an advanced solid tumor such as melanoma, head and neck, liver or kidney cancer. The rearrangement joins TRBV2 to TRBJ2-7; D is ambiguous. Material: CD4+ or CD8+ T cells sorted from blood, obtained in a trial of the OX40 agonist ivuxolimab. CDR3 region: CASIGSYVEQYF. The CDR3 DNA follows: TGTGCCAGCATCGGGTCTTATGTCGAGCAGTACTTC.